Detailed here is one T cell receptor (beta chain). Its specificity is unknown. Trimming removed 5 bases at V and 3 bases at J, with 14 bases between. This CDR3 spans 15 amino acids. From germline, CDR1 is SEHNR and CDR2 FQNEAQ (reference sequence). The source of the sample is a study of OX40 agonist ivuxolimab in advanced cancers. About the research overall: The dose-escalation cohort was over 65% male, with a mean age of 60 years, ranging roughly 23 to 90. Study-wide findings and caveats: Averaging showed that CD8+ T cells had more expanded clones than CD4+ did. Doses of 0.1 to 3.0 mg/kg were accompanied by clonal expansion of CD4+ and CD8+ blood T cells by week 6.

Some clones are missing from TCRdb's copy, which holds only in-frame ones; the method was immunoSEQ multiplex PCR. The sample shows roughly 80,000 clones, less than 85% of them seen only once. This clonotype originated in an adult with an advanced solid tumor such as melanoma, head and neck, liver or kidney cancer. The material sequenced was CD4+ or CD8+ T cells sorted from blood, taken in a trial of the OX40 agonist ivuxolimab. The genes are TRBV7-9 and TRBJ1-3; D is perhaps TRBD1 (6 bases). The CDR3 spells CASSPPRQDGNTIYF. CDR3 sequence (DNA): TGTGCCAGCAGCCCACCCAGACAGGATGGAAACACCATATATTTT.